A selection of T cell receptor beta chains follows, all from one sample in a study of blood T cell repertoires in COVID-19. Data came from immunoSEQ multiplex PCR; TCRdb stores just in-frame clones and leaves some out. The sample lists 200,000 or so clones; about 84% were seen once. Specimen: PBMCs or T cells enriched from blood (not recorded which). The receptors were sampled from a man between 60 and 75 years old who had recovered from COVID-19. Both conserved end residues are part of each CDR3. D genes are given only for firm matches. Size is stated for part of the rows, as once, few or many counts, or as a class when the clone is expanded.

v_call	j_call	clone_size	d_call	cdr3_nt	cdr3_aa
TRBV30	TRBJ2-3	NA	TRBD2	TGTGCCTGGAGTGTAGGACTAGCCGATACAGATACGCAGTATTTT	CAWSVGLADTDTQYF
TRBV18	TRBJ2-2	few	NA	TGTGCCAGCTCACCACCGAGGAACACCGGGGAGCTGTTTTTT	CASSPPRNTGELFF
TRBV10-3	TRBJ1-2	NA	NA	TGTGCCATCAGTGAATTGAGATCTAACTATGGCTACACCTTC	CAISELRSNYGYTF
TRBV11-1	TRBJ2-5	NA	TRBD1	TGTGCCAGCAGGGGGACAGTCACCCAAGAGACCCAGTACTTC	CASRGTVTQETQYF
TRBV4-3	TRBJ1-4	NA	NA	TGCGCCAGCAGCCAAGATCCCGCAGGGACTAATGAAAAACTGTTTTTT	CASSQDPAGTNEKLFF
TRBV5-8	TRBJ2-5	NA	NA	TGTGCCAGCAGTTGGGGCCCCGGGGGACGAGAAGAAGAGACCCAGTACTTC	CASSWGPGGREEETQYF
TRBV5-1	TRBJ2-5	NA	NA	TGCGCCAGCAGCTTTGAGGGAATCGAGACCCAGTACTTC	CASSFEGIETQYF
TRBV7-2	TRBJ1-3	NA	NA	TGTGCCAGCAGCTTAGGCTACTCTGGAAACACCATATATTTT	CASSLGYSGNTIYF
TRBV18	TRBJ2-3	NA	TRBD2	TGTGCCAGCTCACCGCGGCCTAGCGGGGGGGCCCAAGATACGCAGTATTTT	CASSPRPSGGAQDTQYF
TRBV19	TRBJ1-1	NA	TRBD1	TGTGCCAGTAGTATAGGGGACAGGGCCACTGAAGCTTTCTTT	CASSIGDRATEAFF
TRBV14	TRBJ2-4	NA	TRBD1	TGTGCCAGCAGCCAGACAGGGTACATTCAGTACTTC	CASSQTGYIQYF
TRBV3-1/TRBV3-2	TRBJ2-5	NA	NA	TGTGCCAGCAGCCAAGATTTGGGTAGGGGGACGACCCAGTACTTC	CASSQDLGRGTTQYF
TRBV5-1	TRBJ1-1	NA	NA	TGCGCCAGCAGCACCGGACAGCTCGGTACTGAAGCTTTCTTT	CASSTGQLGTEAFF
TRBV6-5	TRBJ2-1	NA	TRBD1	TGTGCCAGCACCCCGGGACGACAGGGGAACAATGAGCAGTTCTTC	CASTPGRQGNNEQFF
TRBV27	TRBJ1-1	once	NA	TGTGCCAGCAGTTTTTGGCAGGGAACCACTGAAGCTTTCTTT	CASSFWQGTTEAFF
TRBV7-2	TRBJ2-3	NA	TRBD2	TGTGCCAGCAGAAAACTAGCGACAGATACGCAGTATTTT	CASRKLATDTQYF
TRBV3-1/TRBV3-2	TRBJ2-5	NA	TRBD2	TGTGCCAGCAGCCCAGGGGCGGGGGGTTCCCAAGAGACCCAGTACTTC	CASSPGAGGSQETQYF
TRBV5-1	TRBJ2-5	NA	TRBD1	TGCGCCAGCAGCTCCAGGGGGACCGGCCAAGAGACCCAGTACTTC	CASSSRGTGQETQYF
TRBV2	TRBJ1-6	few	NA	TGTGCCAGCAGTGAGGGCAACAATTCACCCCTCCACTTT	CASSEGNNSPLHF
TRBV7-2	TRBJ2-1	NA	NA	TGTGCCAGCAGCCAACAATGGGGAGACAATGAGCAGTTCTTC	CASSQQWGDNEQFF
TRBV19	TRBJ2-2	NA	NA	TGTGCCAGTAGTATAGTAAGAGCGAACACCGGGGAGCTGTTTTTT	CASSIVRANTGELFF
TRBV6-6	TRBJ2-3	once	TRBD2	TGTGCCAGCAGTTACTCGGGAGGGACAGATACGCAGTATTTT	CASSYSGGTDTQYF
TRBV6-2/TRBV6-3	TRBJ1-1	NA	NA	TGTGCCAGCAGTTACTCGCGGGTTCCCATGAACACTGAAGCTTTCTTT	CASSYSRVPMNTEAFF
TRBV4-3	TRBJ1-1	NA	TRBD1	TGCGCCAGCAGCCAAGAAACAGGGGTAGGTGAAGCTTTCTTT	CASSQETGVGEAFF
TRBV7-3	TRBJ1-1	NA	TRBD1	TGTGCCAGCAGCGCTCGACAGGGTATTCCTGAAGCTTTCTTT	CASSARQGIPEAFF
TRBV12-5	TRBJ1-2	NA	NA	TGTGCTAGTGGTTCCTTTTACTATGGCTACACCTTC	CASGSFYYGYTF
TRBV18	TRBJ1-2	NA	NA	TGTGCCAGCTCACCAGACCCCCGGGACTATGGCTACACCTTC	CASSPDPRDYGYTF
TRBV25-1	TRBJ1-4	NA	NA	TGTGCCAGCAGTGAATCTAAACCAGGCGCAACTAATGAAAAACTGTTTTTT	CASSESKPGATNEKLFF
TRBV6-5	TRBJ2-6	NA	NA	TGTGCCAGCAGTAGGCGGCAAGGGGCCAACGTCCTGACTTTC	CASSRRQGANVLTF
TRBV6-2/TRBV6-3	TRBJ2-3	NA	TRBD2	TGTGCCAGCAGTTACACTCCGCGGGGGGGCCGAGCAGATACGCAGTATTTT	CASSYTPRGGRADTQYF
TRBV11-3	TRBJ2-5	NA	TRBD1	TGTGCCAGCAGCCGGGACAGGGGGCATGAAGAGACCCAGTACTTC	CASSRDRGHEETQYF
TRBV6-5	TRBJ1-2	NA	TRBD1	TGTGCCAGCAGTTACTTACGACAGGGGGCGAAAGGCTACACCTTC	CASSYLRQGAKGYTF
TRBV7-9	TRBJ2-1	NA	NA	TGTGCCAGCAGCTTAGCGAAACAGACCAATGAGCAGTTCTTC	CASSLAKQTNEQFF
TRBV11-3	TRBJ2-7	NA	NA	TGTGCCAGCAGCCACGACAGGACCCTAAACTACGAGCAGTACTTC	CASSHDRTLNYEQYF
TRBV7-2	TRBJ1-2	NA	NA	TGTGCCAGCAGCTCCCCACAGATTGCTAACTATGGCTACACCTTC	CASSSPQIANYGYTF
TRBV6-2/TRBV6-3	TRBJ2-7	NA	TRBD1	TGTGCCAGCAGTTCGGACAGGTCTTTCGAGCAGTACTTC	CASSSDRSFEQYF
TRBV5-6	TRBJ2-3	NA	TRBD2	TGTGCCAGCAGCTTGAGAGTTCTAGCGGGGTTCCCTACAGATACGCAGTATTTT	CASSLRVLAGFPTDTQYF
TRBV5-1	TRBJ1-1	once	TRBD1	TGCGCCAGCAGCAATGACAGGGGTAACACTGAAGCTTTCTTT	CASSNDRGNTEAFF
TRBV5-4	TRBJ2-7	NA	NA	TGTGCCAGCAGCCCAGGGGGGCCGACTGCCTACCCCTACGAGCAGTACTTC	CASSPGGPTAYPYEQYF
TRBV7-8	TRBJ2-3	NA	TRBD1	TGTGCCAGCAGCTTAGGGAGGTTTTGGGACAGGGGTACAGATACGCAGTATTTT	CASSLGRFWDRGTDTQYF
TRBV2	TRBJ1-1	NA	TRBD1	TGTGCCAGCAGTAGGGACAGGGTCACTGAAGCTTTCTTT	CASSRDRVTEAFF
TRBV6-5	TRBJ1-6	NA	NA	TGTGCCAGCAGAACTACGAATAATTCACCCCTCCACTTT	CASRTTNNSPLHF
TRBV24-1	TRBJ1-1	NA	NA	TGTGCCACCAGTGACAGCGGACAGAAGAACACTGAAGCTTTCTTT	CATSDSGQKNTEAFF
TRBV5-1	TRBJ2-7	once	TRBD1	TGCGCCAGCAGCTTGGTGGCGTCCGGGACAGGGACCTACGAGCAGTACTTC	CASSLVASGTGTYEQYF
TRBV6-5	TRBJ1-6	NA	NA	TGTGCCACCAAGCGCTCCTATAATTCACCCCTCCACTTT	CATKRSYNSPLHF
TRBV12-3/TRBV12-4	TRBJ2-5	NA	TRBD2	TGTGCCAGCAGTCCTAGCGGGGGGGAGACCCAGTACTTC	CASSPSGGETQYF
TRBV10-3	TRBJ1-2	NA	NA	TGTGCCATCAGTGATTTCAGGGACTATGGCTACACCTTC	CAISDFRDYGYTF
TRBV5-6	TRBJ2-5	NA	TRBD1	TGTGCCAGCAGCTACGACAGGGGGCAAAAAGAGACCCAGTACTTC	CASSYDRGQKETQYF
TRBV10-1	TRBJ2-1	NA	NA	TGCGCCAGCAGTGAAGCCCTGCCTCGTGATGAGCAGTTCTTC	CASSEALPRDEQFF
TRBV18	TRBJ1-5	NA	NA	TGTGCCAGCTCACAATCCGGGACTGAGAATCAGCCCCAGCATTTT	CASSQSGTENQPQHF
TRBV3-1/TRBV3-2	TRBJ2-7	NA	TRBD2	TGTGCCAGCAGCCAAGCAAGCGGGGTATACGAGCAGTACTTC	CASSQASGVYEQYF
TRBV7-2	TRBJ2-5	NA	NA	TGTGCCAGCAGCTTTACAGGGAGTTGGGAGACCCAGTACTTC	CASSFTGSWETQYF
TRBV6-1	TRBJ1-5	NA	NA	TGTGCCAGCACCGAGATTAGAACAGGGCAGCCCCAGCATTTT	CASTEIRTGQPQHF
TRBV5-6	TRBJ2-7	NA	TRBD1	TGTGCCAGCAGCCCGGGGACAGGGGTAAACGAGCAGTACTTC	CASSPGTGVNEQYF
TRBV24-1	TRBJ2-1	NA	NA	TGTGCCACCAGCATTGCGGGGGCAGTTGAGCAGTTCTTC	CATSIAGAVEQFF
TRBV10-3	TRBJ1-5	NA	NA	TGTGCCATCGGGGGTACAGGGCTTGATCAGCCCCAGCATTTT	CAIGGTGLDQPQHF
TRBV7-3	TRBJ2-1	NA	TRBD1	TGTGCCAGCAGCCGGACAGGGATCTCCTACAATGAGCAGTTCTTC	CASSRTGISYNEQFF
TRBV7-9	TRBJ2-7	NA	NA	TGTGCCAGCAGCTTTGGGACACCCCACGAGCAGTACTTC	CASSFGTPHEQYF
TRBV10-3	TRBJ1-5	NA	TRBD1	TGTGCCATCAGCATGGGACAGGATAGCAATCAGCCCCAGCATTTT	CAISMGQDSNQPQHF
TRBV27	TRBJ1-6	NA	TRBD1	TGTGCCAGCACCTCCCGACAGGGGCTCAGCTCCTATAATTCACCCCTCCACTTT	CASTSRQGLSSYNSPLHF